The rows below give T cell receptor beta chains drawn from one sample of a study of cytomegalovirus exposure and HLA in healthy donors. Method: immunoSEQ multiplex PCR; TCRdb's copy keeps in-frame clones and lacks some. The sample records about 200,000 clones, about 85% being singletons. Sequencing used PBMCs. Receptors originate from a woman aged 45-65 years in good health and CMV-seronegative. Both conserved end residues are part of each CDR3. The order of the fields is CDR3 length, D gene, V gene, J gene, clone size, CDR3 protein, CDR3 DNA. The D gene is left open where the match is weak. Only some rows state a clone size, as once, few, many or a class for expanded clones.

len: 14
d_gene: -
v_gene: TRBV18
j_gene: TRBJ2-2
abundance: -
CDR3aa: CASSEEGYTGELFF
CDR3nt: TGTGCCAGCTCCGAGGAGGGTTACACCGGGGAGCTGTTTTTT

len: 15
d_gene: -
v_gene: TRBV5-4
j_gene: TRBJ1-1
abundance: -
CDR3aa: CASSEQGRVNTEAFF
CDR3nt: TGTGCCAGCAGTGAGCAGGGTAGGGTGAACACTGAAGCTTTCTTT

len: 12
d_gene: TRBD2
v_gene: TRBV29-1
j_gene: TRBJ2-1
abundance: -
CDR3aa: CTGGRGGNEQFF
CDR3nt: TGCACGGGGGGGAGGGGCGGGAATGAGCAGTTCTTC

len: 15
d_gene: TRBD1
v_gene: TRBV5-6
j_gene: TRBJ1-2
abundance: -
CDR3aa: CASSLIGTANYGYTF
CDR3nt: TGTGCCAGCAGCCTGATTGGGACAGCAAACTATGGCTACACCTTC

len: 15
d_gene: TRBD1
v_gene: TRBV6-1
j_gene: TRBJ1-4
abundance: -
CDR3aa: CASSLRTGINEKLFF
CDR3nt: TGTGCCAGCAGTTTAAGGACAGGGATTAATGAAAAACTGTTTTTT

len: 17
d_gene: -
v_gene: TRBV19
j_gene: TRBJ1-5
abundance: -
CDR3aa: CASSIGSRRNSNQPQHF
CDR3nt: TGTGCCAGTAGTATAGGTTCGAGAAGAAATAGCAATCAGCCCCAGCATTTT

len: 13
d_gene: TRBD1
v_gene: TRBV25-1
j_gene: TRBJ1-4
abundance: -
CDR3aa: CASSPGGIEKLFF
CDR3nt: TGTGCCAGCAGCCCAGGGGGCATTGAAAAACTGTTTTTT

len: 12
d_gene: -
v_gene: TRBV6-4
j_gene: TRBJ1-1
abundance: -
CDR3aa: CASSHLGGEAFF
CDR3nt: TGTGCCAGCAGTCACCTCGGGGGTGAAGCTTTCTTT

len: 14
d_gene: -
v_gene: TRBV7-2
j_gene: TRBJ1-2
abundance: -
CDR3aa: CASSLGGGSMGYTF
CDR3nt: TGTGCCAGCAGCTTAGGGGGTGGGAGTATGGGCTACACCTTC

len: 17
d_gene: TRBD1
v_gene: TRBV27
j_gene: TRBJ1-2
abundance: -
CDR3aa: CASRDTGTALSNYGYTF
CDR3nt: TGTGCCAGCAGGGACACCGGGACAGCCCTTTCTAACTATGGCTACACCTTC

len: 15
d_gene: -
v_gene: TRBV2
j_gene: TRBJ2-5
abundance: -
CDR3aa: CASSAERSYQETQYF
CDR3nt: TGTGCCAGCAGTGCAGAGCGGTCGTACCAAGAGACCCAGTACTTC

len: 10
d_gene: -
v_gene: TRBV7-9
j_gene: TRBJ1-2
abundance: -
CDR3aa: CAIGDYGYTF
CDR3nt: TGTGCCATCGGGGACTATGGCTACACCTTC

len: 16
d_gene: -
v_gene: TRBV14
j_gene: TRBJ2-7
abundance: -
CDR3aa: CASSPTGTHSFYEQYF
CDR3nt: TGTGCCAGCAGCCCAACCGGGACACATTCCTTCTACGAGCAGTACTTC

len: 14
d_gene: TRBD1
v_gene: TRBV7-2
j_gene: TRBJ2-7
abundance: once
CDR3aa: CASSLGDRGYEQYF
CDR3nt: TGTGCCAGCAGCTTAGGAGACAGGGGCTACGAGCAGTACTTC

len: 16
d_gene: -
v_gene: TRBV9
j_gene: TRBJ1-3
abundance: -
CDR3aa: CASSVGGTPSGNTIYF
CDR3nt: TGTGCCAGCAGCGTAGGAGGGACACCCTCTGGAAACACCATATATTTT

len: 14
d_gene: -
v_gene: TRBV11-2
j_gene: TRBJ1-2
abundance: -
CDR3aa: CASSLRGRGFGYTF
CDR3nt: TGTGCCAGCAGCCTACGGGGCAGGGGTTTTGGCTACACCTTC

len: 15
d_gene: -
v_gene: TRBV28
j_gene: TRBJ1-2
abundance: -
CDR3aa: CASSTHAGGFYGYTF
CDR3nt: TGTGCCAGCAGTACCCACGCCGGGGGATTCTATGGCTACACCTTC

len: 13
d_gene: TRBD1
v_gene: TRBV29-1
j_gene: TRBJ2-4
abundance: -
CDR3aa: CSVRGTGVNIQYF
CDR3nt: TGCAGCGTACGCGGGACAGGGGTAAACATTCAGTACTTC

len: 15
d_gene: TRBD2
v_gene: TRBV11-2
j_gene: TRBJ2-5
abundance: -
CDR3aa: CASRRGRGAVETQYF
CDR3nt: TGTGCCAGCAGACGGGGGCGGGGGGCGGTAGAGACCCAGTACTTC